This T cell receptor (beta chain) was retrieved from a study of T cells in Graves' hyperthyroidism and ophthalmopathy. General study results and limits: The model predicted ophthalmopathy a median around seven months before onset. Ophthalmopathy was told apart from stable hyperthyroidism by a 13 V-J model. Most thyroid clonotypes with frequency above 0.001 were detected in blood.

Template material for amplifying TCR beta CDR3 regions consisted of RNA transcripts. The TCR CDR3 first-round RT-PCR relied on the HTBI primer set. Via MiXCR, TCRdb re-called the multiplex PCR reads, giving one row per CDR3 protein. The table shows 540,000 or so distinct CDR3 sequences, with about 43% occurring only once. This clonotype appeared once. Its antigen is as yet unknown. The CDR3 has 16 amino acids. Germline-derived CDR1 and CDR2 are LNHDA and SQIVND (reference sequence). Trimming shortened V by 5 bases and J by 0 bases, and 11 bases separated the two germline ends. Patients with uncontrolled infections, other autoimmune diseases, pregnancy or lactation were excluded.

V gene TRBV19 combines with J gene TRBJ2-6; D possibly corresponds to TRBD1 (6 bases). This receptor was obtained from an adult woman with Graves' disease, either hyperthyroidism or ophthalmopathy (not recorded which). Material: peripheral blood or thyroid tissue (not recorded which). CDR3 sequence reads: CASSAGQYSGANVLTF. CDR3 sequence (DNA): TGTGCCAGTAGTGCCGGACAGTACTCTGGGGCCAACGTCCTGACTTTC.